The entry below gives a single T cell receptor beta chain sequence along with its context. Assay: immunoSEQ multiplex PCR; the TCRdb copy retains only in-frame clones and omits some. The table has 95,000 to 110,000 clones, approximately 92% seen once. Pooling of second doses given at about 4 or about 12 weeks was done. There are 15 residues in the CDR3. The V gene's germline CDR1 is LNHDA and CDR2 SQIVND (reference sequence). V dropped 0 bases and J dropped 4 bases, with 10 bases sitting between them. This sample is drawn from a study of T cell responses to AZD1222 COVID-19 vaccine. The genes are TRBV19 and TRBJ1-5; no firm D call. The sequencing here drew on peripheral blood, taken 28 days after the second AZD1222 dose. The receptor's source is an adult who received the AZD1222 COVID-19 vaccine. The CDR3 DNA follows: TGTGCCAGTAGTATAGATGCCAGCCAGAATCAGCCCCAGCATTTT. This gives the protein CASSIDASQNQPQHF.